The 19 T cell receptor beta chains given below trace back to one sample, sequenced in a study of T cells in Graves' hyperthyroidism and ophthalmopathy (dated by TCRdb to the late 2010s). The library was produced with multiplex PCR. Sequencing instrument: Illumina HiSeq 2000. TCR beta CDR3 regions were amplified from RNA transcripts. The TCR CDR3 was subjected to a first round of RT-PCR using the HTBI primer set and the Qiagen OneStep RT-PCR kit. Through fastp at Q25 and MiXCR, TCRdb rebuilt clones from the public reads, retaining in-frame beta chains. When rows share a CDR3 protein, they turn into one entry using the most common DNA and genes. The sample data list around 600,000 distinct CDR3 sequences, and about 15% of these were observed just once. Around 13% of the sample goes to the ten largest clones. What was sequenced was blood. These receptors all stem from a woman in her forties or fifties with Graves' ophthalmopathy.

This clonotype was seen a few times. This chain connects TRBV6-6 to TRBJ1-2; 7 bases are a match to TRBD1. Germline loops: CDR1 MNHNY, CDR2 SVGAGI (reference sequence). The V segment lost 5 bases and the J segment 0 bases; nucleotides outside the gene matches: 6. The CDR3 runs to 15 residues. The DNA for the CDR3 is TGTGCCAGCAGTCTCACCGGGACAGCTAACTATGGCTACACCTTC. As protein: CASSLTGTANYGYTF.

A word on this clonotype: A much larger clone lies a single base off, so this may be a read error. The V call is TRBV6-5, the J call TRBJ2-2; 13 nucleotides agree with TRBD2. The J segment lost 4 bases and the V segment lost 2 bases, leaving 4 bases of the junction unmatched. The germline CDR1 and CDR2 sequences are MNHEY and SVGAGI. The CDR3 is 17 residues long. For the CDR3, the DNA is TGTGCCAGCAGTTACGCCGGGACTAGCGGGACCACCGGGGAGCTGTTTTTT. Its protein product is CASSYAGTSGTTGELFF.

A remark on this clonotype: A much larger clone sits a single nucleotide away, making a read error possible. The chain is built from TRBV7-9 and TRBJ1-1; 9 bases fit TRBD1. Germline loops: CDR1 SEHNR, CDR2 FQNEAQ (reference sequence). V lost 5 bases, J lost 5 bases, and 9 bases stayed unmatched. CDR3 size: 15 residues. CDR3 DNA: TGTGCCAGCAGCCCGGGACAGGGTTCCTGGACTGAAGCTTTCTTT. Protein sequence: CASSPGQGSWTEAFF.

To note about this clonotype: One base away lies a much larger clone, so this may be a sequencing read error. This chain connects TRBV6-5 to TRBJ2-2; D gene unclear. Trimming left V 2 bases short and J 3 bases short, with 10 bases between. This CDR3 contains 15 residues. In germline, CDR1 is MNHEY, CDR2 SVGAGI. The CDR3 reads CASSYPEFHTGELFF. For the CDR3, the DNA is TGTGCCAGCAGTTACCCCGAATTTCACACCGGGGAGCTGTTTTTT.

This clonotype was counted at least ten times. V and J are TRBV28 and TRBJ2-5; D is unresolved. The CDR3 is 13 amino acids. V was shortened by 6 bases and J by 4 bases, with 12 bases between the two germline ends. Germline V gene sequence: CDR1 MDHEN, CDR2 SYDVKM. The CDR3 DNA is TGTGCCAGCAGCTTCACTTGGGGAGAGACCCAGTACTTC. Its translation: CASSFTWGETQYF.

This clonotype was seen at least ten times. V gene TRBV7-2 combines with J gene TRBJ2-1; D might be TRBD1 (6 bases). The CDR3 runs 17 residues. The germline V and J ends were trimmed by 1 base and 3 bases, with 16 bases remaining between them. The germline gives CDR1 SGHTA, CDR2 FQGNSA. The CDR3: CASSLDGVWDIYNEQFF. As DNA, the CDR3 is TGTGCCAGCAGCTTAGATGGGGTATGGGACATCTACAATGAGCAGTTCTTC.

This clonotype was seen at least ten times. The chain recombines TRBV2 with TRBJ2-7, with D perhaps TRBD2 (7 bases). The germline CDR1 and CDR2 sequences are SNHLY and FYNNEI. V lost 4 bases to trimming and J lost 7 bases, with 14 bases between them. The CDR3 consists of 13 residues. Here the CDR3 DNA reads TGTGCCAGCAGTGTTGGGGGGGGCTTGGAGCAGTACTTC. Translated: CASSVGGGLEQYF.

The table lists this clonotype with many counts. The genes are TRBV12-3 or TRBV12-4 and TRBJ2-4; D possibly corresponds to TRBD1 (6 bases). Between the trimmed V and J ends, which lost 1 base and 3 bases, there was a span of 7 bases. This CDR3 contains 14 residues. The DNA of the CDR3 is TGTGCCAGCAGTTTAGGCAGGGGCAAAAACATTCAGTACTTC. Its translation is CASSLGRGKNIQYF.

This clonotype appeared many times. The genes are TRBV9 and TRBJ2-7, with D unclear. Trimming left V 0 bases short and J 2 bases short, with 6 bases between. The CDR3 spans 13 residues. The germline CDR1 and CDR2 sequences are SGDLS and YYNGEE. This CDR3 reads CASSVGPPYEQYF. The CDR3 DNA is TGTGCCAGCAGCGTAGGACCCCCCTACGAGCAGTACTTC.

This clonotype was counted between two and nine times. The chain links TRBV19 to TRBJ1-1; D unresolved. From germline, CDR1 is LNHDA and CDR2 SQIVND (reference sequence). This CDR3 is 12 amino acids long. The V end was cut by 0 bases, the J end by 7 bases, with 6 bases between. The CDR3 region has the DNA TGTGCCAGTAGTATAGACGGGGATGAAGCTTTCTTT. Its protein product is CASSIDGDEAFF.

The rearrangement uses TRBV7-9 and TRBJ1-6; TRBD1 agrees at 7 bases. The CDR3 consists of 12 residues. V shed 5 bases and J 14 bases; nucleotides not matched to a gene: 6. Germline CDR1 reads SEHNR; CDR2 reads FQNEAQ (reference sequence). CDR3 nucleotide sequence: TGTGCCAGCAGCCCCGGACAGGCAGCCCTCCACTTT. It codes for CASSPGQAALHF.

This clonotype was recorded at least ten times. The chain couples TRBV18 to TRBJ1-1; D remains unclear. CDR3 length: 15 amino acids. Germline loops: CDR1 KGHSH, CDR2 LQKENI. Deletions cut 6 bases from V and 0 bases from J, with 14 bases between. The DNA of the CDR3 is TGTGCCAGCTCCCCTTTTTCCAGCATGAACACTGAAGCTTTCTTT. It translates to CASSPFSSMNTEAFF.

This clonotype appeared many times. This chain uses TRBV7-2 with TRBJ2-5, with TRBD2 matching 7 bases. The CDR3 spans 15 residues. Germline V gives CDR1 SGHTA, CDR2 FQGNSA. Trimming cost V 1 base and J 5 bases; bases outside gene matches: 7. This CDR3 reads CASSLGGRWSETQYF. The CDR3, as DNA: TGTGCCAGCAGCTTAGGCGGGAGATGGTCCGAGACCCAGTACTTC.

This clonotype was counted only a few times. The CDR3 loop reads CASSLGPNGDYGYTF. CDR3 in DNA: TGTGCCAGTAGTCTGGGACCAAACGGAGACTATGGCTACACCTTC. The chain carries TRBV19 and TRBJ1-2; D may be TRBD1 (5 bases). Trimming took 5 bases from V and 3 from J, leaving 16 bases between them. The CDR3 is 15 residues long. The V gene's germline CDR1 is LNHDA and CDR2 SQIVND (reference sequence). Full variable domain (remainder filled in from reference TRBV19 and TRBJ1-2): DGGITQSPKYLFRKEGQNVTLSCEQNLNHDAMYWYRQDPGQGLRLIYYSQIVNDFQKGDIAEGYSVSREKKESFPLTVTSAQKNPTAFYLCASSLGPNGDYGYTFGSGTRLTVV.

The chain combines TRBV20-1 with TRBJ1-6, with 11 bases that match TRBD1. The V gene end was trimmed by 3 bases and the J gene end by 3 bases; junction bases not matched to a gene: 4. The CDR3 consists of 16 residues. The germline V gene encodes CDR1 DFQATT and CDR2 SNEGSKA (reference sequence). CDR3 loop: CSARGQGGGYNSPLHF. The CDR3 nucleotides read TGCAGTGCTAGGGGACAGGGGGGTGGCTATAATTCACCCCTCCACTTT.

This clonotype was counted between two and nine times. Germline and junction disagree at one end, which may indicate a read error. The chain employs TRBV29-1 and TRBJ2-1, with D maybe TRBD1 (7 bases). Germline V gives CDR1 SQVTM, CDR2 ANQGSEA. This CDR3 is 14 amino acids long. The CDR3 DNA reads TGCAGCGTCGACGGAGGGGACAGCTACAATGAGCAGTCCTTC. This codes for CSVDGGDSYNEQSF.

The sample holds many counts of this clonotype. The V and J genes are TRBV11-2 and TRBJ2-7, with unresolved D. From germline, CDR1 is SGHAT and CDR2 FQNNGV. Trimming left V 5 bases short and J 0 bases short, with 11 bases between. This CDR3 has 14 amino acids. This chain's CDR3 is CASSPTLSSYEQYF. CDR3 DNA: TGTGCCAGCAGCCCGACGTTAAGCTCCTACGAGCAGTACTTC.

The chain combines TRBV5-1 with TRBJ2-3, with unresolved D. With 0 bases removed from V and 1 base from J, the gap between germline ends came to 12 bases. The CDR3 is 16 amino acids. Germline CDR1 and CDR2: SGHRS and YFSETQ. CDR3 residues: CASSLAVGSGTDTQYF. In nucleotides, the CDR3 is TGCGCCAGCAGCTTGGCCGTGGGGTCGGGCACAGATACGCAGTATTTT.

As for this clonotype: This may arise from a read error, as a much more abundant clone is one base away. The V call is TRBV12-3 or TRBV12-4, the J call TRBJ2-3, with TRBD2 identical over 8 bases. The CDR3 spans 16 residues. V lost 7 bases to trimming and J lost 1 base; unmatched junction nucleotides: 10. CDR3: CASKPRGAGGTDTQYF. The CDR3 DNA is TGTGCCAGCAAGCCCCGGGGAGCGGGAGGCACAGATACGCAGTATTTT.